Below are 18 T cell receptor beta chains sequenced from a single sample in a study of technical replicates of blood from several donors. TCRdb keeps only in-frame clones here, not all; method: immunoSEQ multiplex PCR. The table has about 68,000 clones, about 97% seen once. The sequencing sample was made of T cells isolated from PBMCs. These receptors all stem from a human donor in good health.

The table lists this clone with a count of one. The chain joins TRBV18 to TRBJ2-5; D might be TRBD2 (5 bases). Trimming left V 3 bases short and J 5 bases short, with 13 bases between. The CDR3 is 14 residues long. Germline V lookup: CDR1 KGHSH, CDR2 LQKENI. The CDR3 bases are TGTGCCAGCTCACCGGACTCCTCAAGGGAGACCCAGTACTTC. Encoded protein: CASSPDSSRETQYF. Looking up the rest from reference TRBV18 and TRBJ2-5 gives the full variable domain: NAGVMQNPRHLVRRRGQEARLRCSPMKGHSHVYWYRQLPEEGLKFMVYLQKENIIDESGMPKERFSAEFPKEGPSILRIQQVVRGDSAAYFCASSPDSSRETQYFGPGTRLLVL.

The chain has TRBV27 and TRBJ2-7; TRBD2 might be the D (6 bases). Germline CDR1 reads MNHEY; CDR2 reads SMNVEV (reference sequence). This CDR3 has 16 residues. With 6 bases removed from V and 1 base from J, the gap between germline ends came to 19 bases. In DNA, the CDR3 is TGTGCCAGCAGATTCACGGGACTCATCTTATCCTACGAGCAGTACTTC. Residues: CASRFTGLILSYEQYF.

The chain links TRBV6-4 to TRBJ1-2; 10 bases match TRBD1. The germline CDR1 and CDR2 sequences are MRHNA and SNTAGT. The CDR3 spans 14 residues. The trim removed 7 bases at V and 2 bases at J, leaving 4 bases unmatched. CDR3 coding DNA: TGTGCCAGCACCAAGGACAGGGGGAACTATGGCTACACCTTC. Its translation: CASTKDRGNYGYTF.

The chain links TRBV6-6 to TRBJ2-1, with 12 nucleotides matching TRBD2. The J segment lost 6 bases and the V segment lost 8 bases, leaving 5 bases of the junction unmatched. CDR1 and CDR2 from the germline V gene are MNHNY and SVGAGI (reference sequence). CDR3 size: 14 residues. Here the CDR3 reads CASCRTSGANEQFF. For the CDR3, the DNA is TGTGCCAGCTGCAGGACTAGCGGGGCCAATGAGCAGTTCTTC.

The chain uses TRBV6-5 and TRBJ1-4; tentative D call: TRBD1 (5 bases). CDR3 length: 13 amino acids. V was shortened by 2 bases and J by 5 bases, with 6 bases between the two germline ends. Germline CDR1 is MNHEY and CDR2 is SVGAGI. The CDR3 coding sequence is TGTGCCAGCAGTTACGCAGGGAATGAAAAACTGTTTTTT. Protein product: CASSYAGNEKLFF.

V usage is TRBV9 and J usage is TRBJ2-7, with D possibly being TRBD2 (6 bases). Germline V gives CDR1 SGDLS, CDR2 YYNGEE. V was trimmed by 5 bases and J by 1 base, leaving 13 bases between them. The CDR3 length is 14 residues. DNA of the CDR3: TGTGCCAGCAGTGTGGCTAGCGTTTCCTACGAGCAGTACTTC. This gives the protein CASSVASVSYEQYF. The full variable domain, with the rest looked up from reference TRBV9 and TRBJ2-7, is DSGVTQTPKHLITATGQRVTLRCSPRSGDLSVYWYQQSLDQGLQFLIQYYNGEERAKGNILERFSAQQFPDLHSELNLSSLELGDSALYFCASSVASVSYEQYFGPGTRLTVT.

Of note for this clone: Sequence at one end of the junction differs from germline and may be a read error. The chain couples TRBV4-3 to TRBJ1-2; no definite D call. The CDR3 is made up of 14 amino acids. Germline V CDR1 and CDR2: LGHNA, YSLEER. In DNA form, the CDR3 reads TGCGCCAGCAGCCATAGAGGGAACGGCTATGACTACACCTTC. Translated, it gives CASSHRGNGYDYTF.

Here the CDR3 DNA reads TGTGCCAGTAGTCCCGTGCCGGGACAGCTTGAAGCTTTCTTT. Residues: CASSPVPGQLEAFF. V gene TRBV19 combines with J gene TRBJ1-1; TRBD1 matches at 7 bases. V dropped 5 bases and J dropped 7; count of bases not matched to a gene: 10. CDR1 is LNHDA, CDR2 SQIVND, per germline (reference sequence). The CDR3 is made up of 14 amino acids.

The chain couples TRBV27 to TRBJ2-7; D possibly corresponds to TRBD2 (6 bases). Trimming removed 3 bases at V and 4 bases at J, with 13 bases between. Germline lookup yields CDR1 MNHEY and CDR2 SMNVEV (reference sequence). The length of the CDR3 is 14 residues. For the CDR3, the DNA is TGTGCCAGCAGTTTCGCGGGAATAAGTTACGAGCAGTACTTC. It encodes CASSFAGISYEQYF.

V is TRBV21-1 and J is TRBJ1-5; the table's D call TRBD1 went unverified against the DNA. TRBV21-1 is shown as a pseudogene. The CDR3 extends over 14 amino acids. This CDR3 reads CASSHRVYDQPQHF. CDR3 DNA: TGTGCCAGCAGCCACAGGGTGTACGATCAGCCCCAGCATTTT.

V is TRBV28 and J is TRBJ2-7; no definite D call. The CDR3 covers 14 residues. Between the trimmed V and J ends, which lost 0 bases and 2 bases, there was a span of 8 bases. Germline CDR1 is MDHEN and CDR2 is SYDVKM. The CDR3 is CASSLWGQPYEQYF. DNA for the CDR3: TGTGCCAGCAGTTTATGGGGCCAGCCCTACGAGCAGTACTTC.

This chain links TRBV5-1 with TRBJ2-6; no definite D call. V was shortened by 0 bases and J by 2 bases, with 12 bases between the two germline ends. Germline V gene lookup returns CDR1 SGHRS and CDR2 YFSETQ. This CDR3 has 17 amino acids. The chain's CDR3 is CASSLEVAPAGANVLTF. The CDR3 DNA sequence: TGCGCCAGCAGCTTGGAAGTGGCTCCAGCTGGGGCCAACGTCCTGACTTTC.

The chain is built from TRBV6-6 and TRBJ2-7; D is possibly TRBD2 (6 bases). Germline V gene data show CDR1 as MNHNY and CDR2 as SVGAGI (reference sequence). V lost 2 bases, J lost 4 bases, and 6 bases lay in between. This CDR3 has 12 residues. CDR3 sequence: CASSYAGYEQYF. CDR3 coding DNA: TGTGCCAGCAGTTACGCGGGGTACGAGCAGTACTTC.

The chain is built from TRBV6-1 and TRBJ1-1, with 7 nucleotides matching TRBD1. V was clipped by 1 base and J by 5 bases; unmatched bases: 19. CDR3 size: 19 residues. Germline V gene data show CDR1 as MNHNS and CDR2 as SASEGT. Here the CDR3 reads CASSEVLLRTEGARTEAFF. The CDR3 DNA is TGTGCCAGCAGTGAAGTTTTGTTGAGGACAGAGGGGGCTAGGACTGAAGCTTTCTTT.

The chain employs TRBV7-9 and TRBJ2-7; D might be TRBD1 (6 bases). Germline CDR1 reads SEHNR; CDR2 reads FQNEAQ (reference sequence). V was pared by 4 bases and J by 4 bases, with 17 bases between. CDR3 length: 15 residues. For the CDR3, the DNA is TGTGCCAGCAGCTCAGACAGGTCCCTGACTTACGAGCAGTACTTC. Translated, it gives CASSSDRSLTYEQYF.

This clone was seen only once. The chain uses TRBV5-1 and TRBJ2-7; 9 positions agree with TRBD2. The J segment lost 7 bases and the V segment lost 3 bases, leaving 8 bases of the junction unmatched. Germline V CDR1 and CDR2: SGHRS, YFSETQ. This CDR3 has 14 residues. The DNA for the CDR3 is TGCGCCAGCAGCTCCAGGACTAGCGAGGAGGAGCAGTACTTC. Amino acid sequence: CASSSRTSEEEQYF.

The rearrangement joins TRBV6-6 to TRBJ2-7, with 8 nucleotides matching TRBD2. V lost 4 bases to trimming and J lost 5 bases; unmatched junction nucleotides: 13. CDR1 and CDR2 from the germline V gene are MNHNY and SVGAGI (reference sequence). CDR3 length equals 16 residues. CDR3 DNA: TGTGCCAGCAGTTCCCTCAGAGCGGGAGTCAGCAACGAGCAGTACTTC. Residues: CASSSLRAGVSNEQYF.

DNA for the CDR3: TGCGCCAGCAGCCAAGCGGCGGGGGGGGCCCGCTCCTACGAGCAGTACTTC. This translates into CASSQAAGGARSYEQYF. This chain links TRBV4-3 with TRBJ2-7, with 9 bases identical to TRBD2. CDR1 and CDR2 (germline): LGHNA, YSLEER. Trimming removed 1 base from V and 0 bases from J; junction bases left unmatched: 7. The CDR3 spans 17 residues.